This T cell receptor (beta chain) was sequenced during a study of cytomegalovirus exposure and HLA in healthy donors. For the study at large: Earlier, about 179 million T cells were analyzed, and fewer than 120 million unique TCR beta sequences were found among them. General observations from the study: When presence/absence was analysed, sequencing depth was taken to be roughly uniform across donors.

Germline values: CDR1 MNHNS, CDR2 SASEGT. V shed 4 bases and J shed 7 bases, with 8 bases lying between them. The CDR3 is 13 amino acids. As regards this clone: Its antigen is still unknown. Within the sample, other DNA sequences also encode this same CDR3.

The study ran its PCR with 60 Vbeta and 13 Jbeta primers. Profiled with immunoSEQ multiplex PCR; TCRdb holds only in-frame clones, not every one. In the table there are fewer than 200,000 clones, 72% of which are singletons. The chain couples TRBV6-1 to TRBJ1-6; D might be TRBD1 (6 bases). Sequenced material: PBMCs. The source of this sequence is a human donor in good health. The CDR3, as DNA: TGTGCCAGCAGTGTACAGGGAAATTCACCCCTCCACTTT. This sequence encodes CASSVQGNSPLHF.